The clone carrying this T cell receptor beta chain was seen more than once but under ten times. The sample is drawn from a study of Graves' ophthalmopathy and Graves' hyperthyroidism. Study background: No treatment had been given when peripheral blood was collected at initial diagnosis.

Ophthalmopathy absent within 18 months of follow-up marked hyperthyroidism as stable. CDR3 length: 15 amino acids. V was trimmed by 0 bases and J by 8 bases, leaving 13 bases between them. Germline V gene lookup returns CDR1 MGHRA and CDR2 YSYEKL. Amplification from RNA transcripts yielded the TCR beta CDR3 regions. Second-round multiplex PCR followed a first-round RT-PCR using HTBI primers. TCRdb independently ran MiXCR on the multiplex PCR reads; one entry per CDR3 protein. The table includes hundreds of thousands of distinct CDR3 sequences, over 15% detected once. This chain joins TRBV4-1 and TRBJ2-2; no clear D. Sequenced: peripheral blood. The clonotype originates from a woman aged 18-29 years with stable Graves' hyperthyroidism. This CDR3 is CASSQELPLGGELFF. CDR3 bases: TGCGCCAGCAGCCAAGAATTGCCCCTGGGGGGGGAGCTGTTTTTT.